Sequencing of this T cell receptor (beta chain) was carried out in a study of blood T cell repertoires in COVID-19. Overall study context: There were acute and convalescent COVID-19 samples, and they came from the United States, Italy and Spain.

Produced via immunoSEQ multiplex PCR; TCRdb's table is partial and in-frame only. The profile shows approximately 300,000 clones, about nine tenths of them singletons. V shed 4 bases, J shed 5 bases, and the junction held 17 bases outside the gene matches. The germline V gene has CDR1 LGHNA and CDR2 YNFKEQ. This CDR3 comprises 18 residues. Sequenced sample: peripheral blood. The chain combines TRBV4-2 with TRBJ2-3; 8 bases are a match to TRBD2. This sequence was found in a man aged 50 or older with active or convalescent COVID-19. The CDR3 sequence: CASSRYGKLADRRDTQYF. The CDR3 nucleotides are TGTGCCAGCAGCCGCTACGGGAAACTAGCGGACCGCAGAGATACGCAGTATTTT.